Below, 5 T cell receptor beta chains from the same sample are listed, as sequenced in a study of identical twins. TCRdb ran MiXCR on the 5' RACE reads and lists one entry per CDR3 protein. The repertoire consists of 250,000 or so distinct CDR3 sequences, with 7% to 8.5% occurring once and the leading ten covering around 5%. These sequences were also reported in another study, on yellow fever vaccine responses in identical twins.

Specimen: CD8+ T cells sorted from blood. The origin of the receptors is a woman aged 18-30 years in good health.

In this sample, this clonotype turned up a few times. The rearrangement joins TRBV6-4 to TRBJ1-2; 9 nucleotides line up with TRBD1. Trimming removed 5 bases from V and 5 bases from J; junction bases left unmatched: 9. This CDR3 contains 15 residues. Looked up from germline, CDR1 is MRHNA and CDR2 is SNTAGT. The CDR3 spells CASSPLGGQGYGYTF. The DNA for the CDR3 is TGTGCCAGCAGTCCCTTAGGGGGACAGGGATATGGCTACACCTTC.

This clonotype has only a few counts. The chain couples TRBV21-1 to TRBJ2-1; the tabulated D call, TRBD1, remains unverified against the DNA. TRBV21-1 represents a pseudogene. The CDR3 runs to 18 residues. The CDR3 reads CASSRGTGTGPRDNEQFF. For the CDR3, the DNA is TGTGCCAGCAGCCGAGGTACCGGGACAGGGCCTAGGGACAATGAGCAGTTCTTC.

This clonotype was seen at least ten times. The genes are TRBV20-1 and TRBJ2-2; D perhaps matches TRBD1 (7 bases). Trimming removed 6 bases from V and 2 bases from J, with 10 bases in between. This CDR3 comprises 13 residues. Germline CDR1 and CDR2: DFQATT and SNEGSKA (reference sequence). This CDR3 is CSARDSNTGELFF. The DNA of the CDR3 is TGCAGTGCGCGGGACAGTAACACCGGGGAGCTGTTTTTT.

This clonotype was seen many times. This CDR3 reads CASSWGSGTENEQYV. Here the CDR3 DNA reads TGTGCCAGCAGCTGGGGCTCCGGGACGGAAAATGAGCAGTACGTC. The chain carries TRBV11-2 and TRBJ2-7; tentatively, D is TRBD1 or TRBD2 (5 bases each). Trimming took off 4 bases at V and 7 bases at J, with 20 bases between the two ends. CDR3 length: 15 amino acids. Per the germline V gene, CDR1 is SGHAT and CDR2 is FQNNGV.

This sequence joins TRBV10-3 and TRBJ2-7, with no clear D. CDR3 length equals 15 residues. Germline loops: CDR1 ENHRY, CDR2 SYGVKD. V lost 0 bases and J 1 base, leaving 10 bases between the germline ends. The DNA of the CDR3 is TGTGCCATCAGTGAGTCGGTGGGGATATCCTACGAGCAGTACTTC. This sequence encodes CAISESVGISYEQYF.